This T cell receptor (beta chain) came from a study of spatial heterogeneity in lung cancer. There are 17 residues in the CDR3. V shed 2 bases, J shed 0 bases, and the junction held 5 bases outside the gene matches. Germline V CDR1 and CDR2: SGHNT, YYREEE (reference sequence). This clonotype was observed at least ten times. MiXCR was run by TCRdb on the 5' RACE reads, yielding one entry per CDR3 protein. This sample yields some 40,000 distinct CDR3 sequences, of which less than 6.5% are seen a single time; 20% to 30% belongs to the top ten. Time point in this sample: sample taken at primary tumor resection. Unsorted whole RNA from tumor, nontumor lung or frozen PBMC underwent sequencing.

This chain uses TRBV5-4 with TRBJ2-3, with 11 bases matching TRBD2. This specimen was PBMCs, taken at surgery. This receptor was taken from a female donor with early-stage non-small cell lung cancer. CDR3 DNA sequence: TGTGCCAGCAGCTTCCCGACTAGCGGGGTAAGCACAGATACGCAGTATTTT. As protein: CASSFPTSGVSTDTQYF.